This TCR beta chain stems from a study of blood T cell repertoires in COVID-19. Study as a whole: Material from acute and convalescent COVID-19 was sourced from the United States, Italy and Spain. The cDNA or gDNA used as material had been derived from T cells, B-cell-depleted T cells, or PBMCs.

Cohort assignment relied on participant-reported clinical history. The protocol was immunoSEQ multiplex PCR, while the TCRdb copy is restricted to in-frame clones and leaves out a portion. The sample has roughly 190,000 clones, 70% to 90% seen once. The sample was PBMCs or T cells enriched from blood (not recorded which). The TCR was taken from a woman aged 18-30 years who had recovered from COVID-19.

CDR3 amino acids: CASSLVRDEQFF. CDR3 in DNA: TGTGCCAGCAGCTTGGTCCGGGATGAGCAGTTCTTC. V and J are TRBV5-4 and TRBJ2-1; D is uncertain. Trimming cost V 0 bases and J 8 bases, with 6 bases left between them. The CDR3 totals 12 residues. Looked up from germline, CDR1 is SGHNT and CDR2 is YYREEE (reference sequence).